The 10 T cell receptor beta chains reported below all come from one sample, sequenced in a study of breast tumors, draining lymph nodes, adjacent tissues (TCRdb year 2016). The lymph node samples were taken from the axillary draining lymph nodes of breast cancer patients. Library method: multiplex PCR. Sequencing was performed on an Illumina HiSeq 2000. The raw public reads went through TCRdb reprocessing: fastp at Q25, MiXCR clone calling, in-frame beta chains kept. Rows with one shared CDR3 protein collapse into an entry with the most common genes and DNA. The sample data list 190,000 or so distinct CDR3 sequences, and over 25% of these were observed just once. The ten largest clones add up to roughly 4.3% of the sample. Input material: axillary lymph node tissue. These receptors were obtained from a female donor with breast cancer. Some clones in this sample may be carry-over from other donors' samples.

This clonotype has more than one count but fewer than ten. This may arise from a read error, as a much more abundant clone is one base away. This chain links TRBV11-3 with TRBJ1-2; maybe TRBD1 (5 bases). CDR3 length equals 14 residues. Trimming removed 1 base at V and 4 bases at J, with 10 bases between. The germline V gene has CDR1 SGHNT and CDR2 YENEEA. CDR3 protein: CASSLGGRTYGYTF. The CDR3 DNA follows: TGTGCCAGCAGCTTAGGGGGCCGGACCTATGGCTACACCTTC.

This clonotype was seen at least ten times. The genes are TRBV7-9 and TRBJ2-3; D possibly corresponds to TRBD2 (5 bases). The V end lost 3 bases, the J end lost 1 base, and 8 bases lay between the germline ends. The CDR3 runs 14 residues. The germline gives CDR1 SEHNR, CDR2 FQNEAQ (reference sequence). The CDR3, as DNA: TGTGCCAGCAGCTTCCCGGGGTGCACAGATACGCAGTATTTT. Its protein product is CASSFPGCTDTQYF.

This sequence joins TRBV7-2 and TRBJ1-2, with 10 bases identical to TRBD1. Germline loops: CDR1 SGHTA, CDR2 FQGNSA. V shed 2 bases, J shed 4 bases, and the junction held 7 bases outside the gene matches. The CDR3 has 16 residues. The CDR3 loop is CASSLKTGGSGYGYTF. The CDR3 bases are TGTGCCAGCAGCTTAAAGACAGGGGGCAGCGGCTATGGCTACACCTTC.

Points on this clonotype: At one end the junction does not follow the germline gene, possibly because of a read error. The chain carries TRBV6-6 and TRBJ2-1; tentatively, D is TRBD1 or TRBD2 (5 bases each). There are 16 residues in the CDR3. Germline CDR1 reads MNHNY; CDR2 reads SVGAGI (reference sequence). The CDR3 DNA is TGTGCCAGCAGTCACTCTGGGACCAAACTGTCCGATGAGCAGTTCTTC. Protein product: CASSHSGTKLSDEQFF.

This clonotype has a count of ten or more. The chain is built from TRBV7-9 and TRBJ1-6; no reliable D call. V was clipped by 4 bases and J by 8 bases, with 6 bases between them. Germline CDR1 and CDR2: SEHNR and FQNEAQ (reference sequence). The CDR3 spans 12 residues. CDR3 nucleotide sequence: TGTGCCAGCAGCTCGATTGATTCACCCCTCCACTTT. Translation gives CASSSIDSPLHF.

This clonotype was observed a few times. The V call is TRBV11-2, the J call TRBJ2-2, with a possible D match to TRBD1 (5 bases). Trimming removed 1 base from V and 4 bases from J, with 10 bases in between. CDR1 and CDR2 from the germline V gene are SGHAT and FQNNGV. There are 15 residues in the CDR3. The CDR3 coding sequence is TGTGCCAGCAGCTTAGGGCAGGGAACCACCGGGGAGCTGTTTTTT. Residues: CASSLGQGTTGELFF.

The chain links TRBV3-1 to TRBJ1-1, with 8 bases aligning to TRBD1. Germline CDR1 and CDR2: LGHDT and YNNKEL (reference sequence). CDR3 length equals 14 residues. J was trimmed by 8 bases and V by 0 bases; bases with no gene match: 5. This CDR3 reads CASSQEATGAEAFF. DNA for the CDR3: TGTGCCAGCAGCCAAGAGGCGACAGGGGCCGAAGCTTTCTTT.

This clonotype showed up just a few times. V and J are TRBV30 and TRBJ1-1; D remains unclear. The V and J ends lost 4 bases and 1 base respectively, with 10 bases between them. The CDR3 contains 13 residues. CDR1 is GTSNPN and CDR2 is SVGIG in the germline V gene (reference sequence). CDR3 nucleotides: TGTGCCTGGAAAACTACTCAGAACACTGAAGCTTTCTTT. Translated, it gives CAWKTTQNTEAFF.

Ten or more counts support this clonotype. DNA of the CDR3: TGTGCCAGCAGTGAAGCAGGGGGCGCCCTAGATACGCAGTATTTT. Its protein is CASSEAGGALDTQYF. The chain has TRBV2 and TRBJ2-3; TRBD1 agrees at 7 bases. V shed 0 bases, J shed 5 bases, and the junction held 5 bases outside the gene matches. Germline CDR1 SNHLY, CDR2 FYNNEI. This CDR3 region has 15 residues.

This clonotype was counted at least ten times. V gene TRBV12-3 or TRBV12-4 combines with J gene TRBJ2-7; D uncertain. With 3 bases removed from V and 6 bases from J, the gap between germline ends came to 12 bases. The length of the CDR3 is 13 residues. CDR3 DNA sequence: TGTGCCAGCAGTTTTGGGGTGACACGCGAGCAGTACTTC. Protein: CASSFGVTREQYF.